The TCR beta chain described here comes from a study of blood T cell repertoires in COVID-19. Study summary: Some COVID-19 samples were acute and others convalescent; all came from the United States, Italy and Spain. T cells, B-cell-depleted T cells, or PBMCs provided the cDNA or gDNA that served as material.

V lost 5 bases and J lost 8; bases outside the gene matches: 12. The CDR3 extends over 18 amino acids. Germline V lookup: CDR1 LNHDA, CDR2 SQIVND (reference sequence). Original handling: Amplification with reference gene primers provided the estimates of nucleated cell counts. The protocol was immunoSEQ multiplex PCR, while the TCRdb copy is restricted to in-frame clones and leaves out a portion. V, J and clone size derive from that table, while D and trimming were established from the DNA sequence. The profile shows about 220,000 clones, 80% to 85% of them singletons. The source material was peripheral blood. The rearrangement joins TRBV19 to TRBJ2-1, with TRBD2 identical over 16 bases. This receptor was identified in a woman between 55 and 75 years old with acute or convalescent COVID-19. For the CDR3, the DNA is TGTGCCAGTAGTCCTCGTCCCGGGACTAGCGGGGGGGCCTATGAGCAGTTCTTC. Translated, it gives CASSPRPGTSGGAYEQFF.